This T cell receptor (beta chain) derives from a study of type 1 and type 2 diabetes patients. Points from the study as a whole: Type 1 diabetes repertoires were significantly less diverse than type 2 diabetes ones.

Germline CDR1 reads SGHRS; CDR2 reads YFSETQ. This CDR3 is built from 13 residues. Trimming removed 4 bases at V and 10 bases at J, with 17 bases between. Diabetic patients met standard criteria for type 1 or type 2 diabetes. Anyone with other autoimmune disease or infection in the prior four weeks was excluded. This clonotype was seen more than once but under ten times. Its antigen is undetermined. Genomic DNA was the PCR template. A primer set of 30 forward and 13 reverse primers amplified the CDR3. TCRdb reanalysed the multiplex PCR reads using MiXCR and keeps one entry per CDR3 protein. The sample yields a few hundred thousand distinct CDR3 sequences, around 50% seen once.

The receptor's source is a young man with type 2 diabetes. V is TRBV5-1 and J is TRBJ1-1; tentatively, D is TRBD1 (5 bases). The sequencing input was peripheral blood mononuclear cells (PBMCs). DNA for the CDR3: TGCGCCAGCAGCCAAAAAACTCAGGGTCCAGCTTTCTTT. Translating gives CASSQKTQGPAFF. The full variable domain, its missing parts supplied by reference TRBV5-1 and TRBJ1-1, is KAGVTQTPRYLIKTRGQQVTLSCSPISGHRSVSWYQQTPGQGLQFLFEYFSETQRNKGNFPGRFSGRQFSNSRSEMNVSTLELGDSALYLCASSQKTQGPAFFGQGTRLTVV.